The 3 T cell receptor beta chains listed next were all sequenced from one sample in a study of T cells in Graves' hyperthyroidism and ophthalmopathy. Amplified TCR beta CDR3 regions came from RNA transcripts. The primer set for the first-round RT-PCR of the TCR CDR3 was HTBI. TCRdb reprocessed the multiplex PCR reads via MiXCR and lists one record per CDR3 protein. The repertoire consists of about 740,000 distinct CDR3 sequences, with approximately 15% occurring once and the leading ten covering around 9.6%. The sequenced sample consisted of blood. The receptors originated from a woman under 30 with Graves' hyperthyroidism.

The J gene is TRBJ2-1, the V gene TRBV18, with 7 bases lining up with TRBD1. The CDR3 runs 15 residues. In germline, CDR1 is KGHSH, CDR2 LQKENI. Trimming removed 2 bases from V and 2 bases from J; junction bases left unmatched: 3. CDR3 DNA sequence: TGTGCCAGCTCACCATTAGGGACAGCCTACAATGAGCAGTTCTTC. Its protein product is CASSPLGTAYNEQFF.

Concerning this clonotype: This could be a read error, since a much larger clone is one nucleotide away. The CDR3 does not close with the conserved phenylalanine or tryptophan, likely indicating a read error. V usage is TRBV7-8 and J usage is TRBJ2-7, with D unresolved. CDR1 is SGHVS, CDR2 FQNEAQ, per germline. V was trimmed by 1 base and J by 1 base, leaving 11 bases between them. This CDR3 contains 15 residues. This CDR3 is CASSLEYSESYEQYL. CDR3 nucleotides: TGTGCCAGCAGCTTAGAATACTCAGAATCCTACGAGCAGTACTTG.

This clonotype showed up many times. J is TRBJ2-1 and V is TRBV7-2; 10 bases match TRBD2. Germline trimming cut 4 bases from V and 3 bases from J; bases unmatched to any gene: 3. The CDR3 extends over 15 amino acids. Per the germline V gene, CDR1 is SGHTA and CDR2 is FQGNSA. This CDR3 reads CASSYLAGVYNEQFF. The DNA of the CDR3 is TGTGCCAGCAGCTACCTAGCGGGAGTCTACAATGAGCAGTTCTTC.